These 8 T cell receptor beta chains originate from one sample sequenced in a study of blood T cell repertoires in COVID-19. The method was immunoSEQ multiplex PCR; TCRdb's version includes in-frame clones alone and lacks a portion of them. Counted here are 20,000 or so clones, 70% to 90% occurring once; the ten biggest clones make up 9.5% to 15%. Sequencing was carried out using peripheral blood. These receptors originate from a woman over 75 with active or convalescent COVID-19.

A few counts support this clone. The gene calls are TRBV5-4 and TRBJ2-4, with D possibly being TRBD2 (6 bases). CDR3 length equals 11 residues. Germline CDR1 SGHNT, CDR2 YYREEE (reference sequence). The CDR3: CVWRDGNIQYF. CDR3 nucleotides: TGTGTATGGAGGGACGGAAACATTCAGTACTTC.

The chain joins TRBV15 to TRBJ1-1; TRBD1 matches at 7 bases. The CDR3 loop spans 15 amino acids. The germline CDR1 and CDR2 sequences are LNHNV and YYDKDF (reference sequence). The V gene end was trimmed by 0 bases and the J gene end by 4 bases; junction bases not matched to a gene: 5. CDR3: CATSRESAGGTEAFF. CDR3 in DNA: TGTGCCACCAGCAGAGAATCGGCAGGGGGCACTGAAGCTTTCTTT.

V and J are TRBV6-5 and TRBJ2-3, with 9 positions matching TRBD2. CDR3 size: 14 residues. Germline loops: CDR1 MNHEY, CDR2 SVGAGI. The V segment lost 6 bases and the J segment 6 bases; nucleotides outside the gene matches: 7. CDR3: CASSLSGGWDTQYF. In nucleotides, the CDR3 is TGTGCCAGCAGCCTTAGCGGGGGTTGGGATACGCAGTATTTT.

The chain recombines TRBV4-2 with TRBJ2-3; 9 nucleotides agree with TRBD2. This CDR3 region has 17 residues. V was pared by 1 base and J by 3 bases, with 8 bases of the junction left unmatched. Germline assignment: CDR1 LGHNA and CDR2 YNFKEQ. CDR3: CASSQGSVAGVTDTQYF. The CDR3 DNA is TGTGCCAGCAGCCAAGGATCGGTAGCGGGAGTGACAGATACGCAGTATTTT.

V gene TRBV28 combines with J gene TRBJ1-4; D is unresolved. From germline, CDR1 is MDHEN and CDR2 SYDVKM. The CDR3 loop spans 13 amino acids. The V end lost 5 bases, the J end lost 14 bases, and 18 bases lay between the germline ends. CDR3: CASSPVGVVDLFF. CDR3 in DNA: TGTGCCAGCAGTCCCGTCGGGGTTGTGGACCTGTTTTTT.

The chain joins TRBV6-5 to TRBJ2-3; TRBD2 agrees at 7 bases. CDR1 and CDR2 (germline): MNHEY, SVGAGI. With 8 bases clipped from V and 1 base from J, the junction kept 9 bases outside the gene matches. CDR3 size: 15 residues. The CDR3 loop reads CASFPGGSGTDTQYF. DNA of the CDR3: TGTGCCAGCTTCCCCGGGGGGTCCGGCACAGATACGCAGTATTTT.

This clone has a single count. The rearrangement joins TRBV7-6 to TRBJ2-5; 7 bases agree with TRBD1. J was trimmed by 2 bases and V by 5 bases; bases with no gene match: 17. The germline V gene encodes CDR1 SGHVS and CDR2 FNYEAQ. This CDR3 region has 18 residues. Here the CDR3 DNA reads TGTGCCAGCAGCGTGGGATTGACAGGCTTCAGGGGGCAAGAGACCCAGTACTTC. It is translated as CASSVGLTGFRGQETQYF.

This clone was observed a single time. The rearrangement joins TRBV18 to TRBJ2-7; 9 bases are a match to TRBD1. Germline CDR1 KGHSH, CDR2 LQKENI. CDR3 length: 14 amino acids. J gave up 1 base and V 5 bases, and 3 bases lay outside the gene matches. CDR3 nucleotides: TGTGCCAGCTCATCCGGACAGGGGTCCTACGAGCAGTACTTC. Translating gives CASSSGQGSYEQYF.